What follows are 2 T cell receptor beta chains derived from one specimen sequenced in a study of tissue T cells after allogeneic stem cell transplantation. Using immunoSEQ multiplex PCR, the repertoire was profiled, and TCRdb retains in-frame clones only, with some absent. This table has under 9,000 clones, 40% to 60% appearing once. Time point given: mouse harvest day 7 after allogeneic transplant. Each mouse received 10^7 T-cell-depleted marrow cells plus 10^6 splenic CD5+ T cells by tail vein. Material: lymph node tissue. The receptor source for this set is a female BALB/c mouse given C57BL/6 T cells with graft-versus-host disease after an allogeneic hematopoietic cell transplant.

Judged by abundance, this clone is large (0.1 to 1%). Each gene name is a mouse one. The read ends 1 residue before the CDR3 terminus; that terminus is restored from the germline J gene. The genes are TRBV16 and TRBJ2-7; tentatively, D is TRBD2 (6 bases). This CDR3 spans 13 amino acids. The V gene lost 5 bases and the J gene lost 4 bases, with 12 bases spanning the gap. The germline CDR1 and CDR2 sequences are SGHSA and FRNQAP. The sequenced part of the CDR3 DNA is TGTGCAAGCAGCCCCGGGACTCCATATGAACAGTAC. Amino acids: CASSPGTPYEQY. The CDR3 in full is CASSPGTPYEQYF. The variable domain in full, completed from reference TRBV16 and TRBJ2-7, reads NAGVIQTPRHKVTGKGQEATLWCEPISGHSAVFWYRQTIVQGLEFLTYFRNQAPIDDSGMPKERFSAQMPNQSHSTLKIQSTQPQDSAVYLCASSPGTPYEQYFGPGTRLTVL.

In regard to this clone: Gene names are mouse gene names. The CDR3 end is not reached by the read, which stops 1 residue before it; the germline J gene fills it in. The V call is TRBV2, the J call TRBJ2-2, with D unresolved. The germline CDR1 and CDR2 sequences are LGHNA and YSYQKL. Trimming pared 4 bases from V and 4 bases from J, leaving 10 bases between. The CDR3 extends over 14 amino acids. The CDR3 DNA, read in part, is TGTGCCAGCAGCCCCAACAGAGGCACCGGGCAGCTCTAC. The encoded protein is CASSPNRGTGQLY. The CDR3 in its entirety is CASSPNRGTGQLYF.